Given below is one T cell receptor beta chain in context. Sequencing used immunoSEQ multiplex PCR; TCRdb keeps in-frame clones, though not all of them. The table lists 200,000 to 300,000 clones, about 83% of them singletons. Germline V gene data show CDR1 as LGHDT and CDR2 as YNNKEL (reference sequence). The CDR3 extends over 16 amino acids. V lost 2 bases and J 4 bases, leaving 17 bases between the germline ends. These data come from a study of blood T cell repertoires in COVID-19. Study-level background: From T cells, B-cell-depleted T cells, or PBMCs came the material, which was cDNA or gDNA.

Sequencing used peripheral blood. This chain connects TRBV3-1 (or the pseudogene TRBV3-2) to TRBJ1-2, with D possibly matching TRBD1 (6 bases). The TCR sequence derives from a human donor in a cohort sampled during active COVID-19. The DNA for the CDR3 is TGTGCCAGCAGCCAAAGGGGGGGGCGACGATTCTATGGCTACACCTTC. Translating it yields CASSQRGGRRFYGYTF.